The 20 T cell receptor beta chains reported below all come from one sample, sequenced in a study of beta chain features in type 1 diabetes. The study's findings and limits: Among all four CD4+ subsets, Type 1 diabetes patients had TCRB CDR3s that were moderately but significantly shorter.

cDNA synthesis used the whole RNA isolate, giving expressed TCRB sequences. Only in-frame clones appear in the TCRdb table, and some are missing; sequencing was by immunoSEQ multiplex PCR. The table lists about 300,000 clones, approximately 13% of them singletons. These receptors' antigens are unknown. What was sequenced was naive CD4+ T cells from blood. All receptors derive from a woman aged 18-29 years with type 1 diabetes.

This clone was picked up a small number of times. The rearrangement links TRBV27 to TRBJ2-7; unclear D gene. Trimming cost V 3 bases and J 0 bases, with 15 bases left between them. This CDR3 region has 16 residues. Germline values: CDR1 MNHEY, CDR2 SMNVEV (reference sequence). The CDR3 nucleotides are TGTGCCAGCAGTTTGGGTCGCGCGGAGAGCTCCTACGAGCAGTACTTC. Translation: CASSLGRAESSYEQYF.

The V and J genes are TRBV10-3 and TRBJ1-5; TRBD1 agrees at 8 bases. The germline CDR1 and CDR2 sequences are ENHRY and SYGVKD. V shed 3 bases, J shed 1 base, and the junction held 2 bases outside the gene matches. The CDR3 contains 15 residues. As DNA, the CDR3 is TGTGCCATCAGTGACCAGGGGGCAAGCAATCAGCCCCAGCATTTT. Its translation: CAISDQGASNQPQHF.

This clone was observed a handful of times. The chain is built from TRBV4-2 and TRBJ1-2, with D perhaps matching TRBD1 (5 bases). The germline CDR1 and CDR2 sequences are LGHNA and YNFKEQ. CDR3 length: 15 amino acids. Trimming pared 1 base from V and 2 bases from J, leaving 11 bases between. Here the CDR3 reads CASSQAGTANYGYTF. The DNA for the CDR3 is TGTGCCAGCAGCCAAGCCGGGACTGCCAACTATGGCTACACCTTC.

This clone was found a few times. The chain joins TRBV27 to TRBJ2-7; D not resolved. Germline CDR1 reads MNHEY; CDR2 reads SMNVEV (reference sequence). V was pared by 3 bases and J by 6 bases, with 12 bases between. The CDR3 has 13 residues. CDR3 loop: CASSFPLSGEQYF. The CDR3 DNA follows: TGTGCCAGCAGTTTCCCCTTATCGGGCGAGCAGTACTTC.

There are many counts of this clone. This chain joins TRBV23-1 and TRBJ2-7; TRBD1 aligns across 8 bases. TRBV23-1 is identified as an open reading frame with a role that is uncertain. The CDR3 is 15 amino acids. Germline trimming cut 4 bases from V and 2 bases from J; bases unmatched to any gene: 7. The CDR3 reads CASSPRDRPAYEQYV. In nucleotides, the CDR3 is TGCGCCAGCAGTCCCAGGGACAGGCCGGCCTACGAGCAGTACGTC.

This clone was counted a few times. V gene TRBV9 combines with J gene TRBJ2-1; the match to TRBD2 covers 9 bases. The germline gives CDR1 SGDLS, CDR2 YYNGEE. The ends lost 2 bases at V and 5 bases at J; junction bases unmatched: 5. The CDR3 is 15 residues long. This CDR3 reads CASSVTSGSNNEQFF. CDR3 nucleotide sequence: TGTGCCAGCAGCGTGACTAGCGGATCTAACAATGAGCAGTTCTTC.

This clone was found a few times. The chain links TRBV28 to TRBJ2-1, with 14 bases identical to TRBD2. The germline gives CDR1 MDHEN, CDR2 SYDVKM. This CDR3 contains 17 residues. Trimming removed 8 bases from V and 5 bases from J; junction bases left unmatched: 11. CDR3 region: CASLPTSGRAWDNEQFF. As DNA, the CDR3 is TGTGCCAGCTTACCGACTAGCGGGAGGGCTTGGGACAATGAGCAGTTCTTC.

This clone showed up just a few times. The V and J genes are TRBV29-1 and TRBJ2-1; TRBD2 matches 10 bases. The CDR3 consists of 15 residues. After removal of 3 bases from V and 4 bases from J, the junction contained 6 bases not matched to a gene. The V gene's germline CDR1 is SQVTM and CDR2 ANQGSEA. The chain's CDR3 is CSVDPPSGSYNEQFF. The CDR3 DNA follows: TGCAGCGTTGATCCCCCTAGCGGGAGTTACAATGAGCAGTTCTTC.

J is TRBJ2-3 and V is TRBV9; TRBD2 matches at 14 bases. The CDR3 spans 16 residues. V was clipped by 0 bases and J by 3 bases; unmatched bases: 0. The germline V gene encodes CDR1 SGDLS and CDR2 YYNGEE. The CDR3 here is CASSVGTSGRTDTQYF. CDR3 nucleotide sequence: TGTGCCAGCAGCGTAGGGACTAGCGGGAGGACAGATACGCAGTATTTT.

This clone turned up a few times. The genes are TRBV27 and TRBJ2-3; TRBD2 is a possible D gene (5 bases). The CDR3 length is 12 residues. Germline V lookup: CDR1 MNHEY, CDR2 SMNVEV (reference sequence). The V end lost 6 bases, the J end lost 5 bases, and 9 bases lay between the germline ends. CDR3 DNA: TGTGCCAGCAGCCGAGGGCAAGATACGCAGTATTTT. Protein product: CASSRGQDTQYF.

This clone appeared a few times. V gene TRBV25-1 combines with J gene TRBJ1-1; 7 bases agree with TRBD1. The CDR3 is 14 amino acids. CDR1 is MGHDK, CDR2 SYGVNS, per germline. With 3 bases clipped from V and 4 bases from J, the junction kept 5 bases outside the gene matches. CDR3 sequence reads: CASSEYRGSTEAFF. For the CDR3, the DNA is TGTGCCAGCAGTGAGTACAGGGGTTCCACTGAAGCTTTCTTT. Variable domain in full (rest from reference TRBV25-1 and TRBJ1-1): EADIYQTPRYLVIGTGKKITLECSQTMGHDKMYWYQQDPGMELHLIHYSYGVNSTEKGDLSSESTVSRIRTEHFPLTLESARPSHTSQYLCASSEYRGSTEAFFGQGTRLTVV.

The genes are TRBV30 and TRBJ2-5; maybe TRBD2 (6 bases). The V end was cut by 4 bases, the J end by 3 bases, with 15 bases between. This CDR3 is 14 amino acids long. Looked up from germline, CDR1 is GTSNPN and CDR2 is SVGIG (reference sequence). Here the CDR3 reads CAWTVGLPKETQYF. The CDR3 DNA is TGTGCCTGGACCGTGGGACTTCCGAAAGAGACCCAGTACTTC.

This clone has only one observation. Other DNA sequences from this sample encode an identical CDR3 as well. This chain uses TRBV7-3 with TRBJ2-5; the match to TRBD2 covers 10 bases. The CDR3 spans 14 residues. The V segment lost 2 bases and the J segment 4 bases; nucleotides outside the gene matches: 1. Germline V gene sequence: CDR1 SGHTA, CDR2 FQGTGA. The CDR3 reads CASSLLAGVETQYF. The CDR3 DNA reads TGTGCCAGCAGCTTACTAGCGGGAGTAGAGACCCAGTACTTC.

The chain has TRBV27 and TRBJ2-7; 9 nucleotides line up with TRBD1. V dropped 7 bases and J dropped 8; count of bases not matched to a gene: 12. Germline lookup yields CDR1 MNHEY and CDR2 SMNVEV (reference sequence). CDR3 size: 14 residues. CDR3: CASIGTGIAYKQYF. Written as DNA, the CDR3 is TGTGCCAGCATTGGGACAGGGATCGCCTATAAGCAGTACTTC.

In this sample, this clone turned up a few times. J is TRBJ1-2 and V is TRBV5-1; 9 bases line up with TRBD1. V lost 0 bases to trimming and J lost 10 bases; unmatched junction nucleotides: 10. The CDR3 length is 15 residues. CDR1 is SGHRS, CDR2 YFSETQ, per germline. The CDR3 DNA sequence: TGCGCCAGCAGCTTGGAACCGGGACAGGGAAAGGACTACACCTTC. Residues: CASSLEPGQGKDYTF.

The chain joins TRBV7-8 to TRBJ2-7, with D possibly matching TRBD2 (6 bases). The V end was cut by 3 bases, the J end by 7 bases, with 13 bases between. The CDR3 loop spans 13 amino acids. From germline, CDR1 is SGHVS and CDR2 FQNEAQ. This CDR3 is CASSFAGYREQYF. The CDR3 coding sequence is TGTGCCAGCAGCTTCGCGGGATACCGTGAGCAGTACTTC.

This clone has just a few counts. V and J are TRBV19 and TRBJ1-1, with 9 positions matching TRBD1. J lost 4 bases, V lost 8 bases, and 8 bases had no gene match. CDR3 length equals 14 residues. Germline V gene data show CDR1 as LNHDA and CDR2 as SQIVND (reference sequence). The CDR3 loop reads CASWTGDFGTEAFF. In DNA, the CDR3 is TGTGCCAGTTGGACAGGGGATTTCGGCACTGAAGCTTTCTTT. The complete variable domain, with remaining parts taken from reference TRBV19 and TRBJ1-1, reads DGGITQSPKYLFRKEGQNVTLSCEQNLNHDAMYWYRQDPGQGLRLIYYSQIVNDFQKGDIAEGYSVSREKKESFPLTVTSAQKNPTAFYLCASWTGDFGTEAFFGQGTRLTVV.

The genes are TRBV9 and TRBJ2-1; 11 bases are a match to TRBD2. Per germline, CDR1 SGDLS and CDR2 YYNGEE. V gave up 0 bases and J gave up 5 bases; unmatched junction bases: 7. The CDR3 extends over 17 amino acids. The CDR3 DNA follows: TGTGCCAGCAGCGTAGGCCTCGGGACTAGCGGTGACAATGAGCAGTTCTTC. It translates to CASSVGLGTSGDNEQFF.

In its sample, this clone was seen a few times. The rearrangement joins TRBV19 to TRBJ1-1; no firm D call. In germline, CDR1 is LNHDA, CDR2 SQIVND (reference sequence). This CDR3 has 14 amino acids. The V end was cut by 3 bases, the J end by 1 base, with 9 bases between. Here the CDR3 reads CASSIITANTEAFF. The CDR3 coding sequence is TGTGCCAGTAGTATTATAACAGCGAACACTGAAGCTTTCTTT.

The table lists this clone with a few counts. The chain employs TRBV27 and TRBJ2-7; the D gene is possibly TRBD1 (5 bases). CDR1 and CDR2 from the germline V gene are MNHEY and SMNVEV (reference sequence). The CDR3 spans 14 residues. Trimming took off 4 bases at V and 7 bases at J, with 17 bases between the two ends. CDR3 bases: TGTGCCAGCAGTTGGGGCAGGGCGAGGTCTGAGCAGTACTTC. Translated: CASSWGRARSEQYF.